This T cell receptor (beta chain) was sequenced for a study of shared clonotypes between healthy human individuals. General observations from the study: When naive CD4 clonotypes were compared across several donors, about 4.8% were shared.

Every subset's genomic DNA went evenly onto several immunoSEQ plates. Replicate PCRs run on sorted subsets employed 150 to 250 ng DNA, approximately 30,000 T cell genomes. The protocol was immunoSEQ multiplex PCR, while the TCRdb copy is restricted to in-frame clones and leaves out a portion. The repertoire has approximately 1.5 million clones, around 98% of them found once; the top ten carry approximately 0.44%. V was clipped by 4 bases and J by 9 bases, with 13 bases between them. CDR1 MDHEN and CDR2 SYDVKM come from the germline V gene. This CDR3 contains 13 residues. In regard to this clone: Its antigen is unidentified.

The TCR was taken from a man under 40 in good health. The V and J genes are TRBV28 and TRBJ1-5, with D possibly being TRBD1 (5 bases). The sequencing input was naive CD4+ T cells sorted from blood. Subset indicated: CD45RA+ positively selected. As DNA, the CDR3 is TGTGCCAGCAGTTCGCAGGGCCGTCCGCCCCAGCATTTT. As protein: CASSSQGRPPQHF.